The 11 T cell receptor beta chains below all came from one sample that was sequenced in a study of blood T cell repertoires in COVID-19. Produced via immunoSEQ multiplex PCR; TCRdb's table is partial and in-frame only. The data hold around 230,000 clones, with approximately 80% observed a single time. The sequencing sample was made of PBMCs or T cells enriched from blood (not recorded which). These receptors came from a man in his forties who had recovered from COVID-19.

The chain has TRBV4-3 and TRBJ2-5; perhaps TRBD2 as D (5 bases). Trimming left V 0 bases short and J 2 bases short, with 10 bases between. The germline V gene has CDR1 LGHNA and CDR2 YSLEER. CDR3 length equals 15 residues. The CDR3 reads CASSQEVDFQETQYF. CDR3 DNA sequence: TGCGCCAGCAGCCAAGAAGTGGACTTTCAAGAGACCCAGTACTTC.

The chain is built from TRBV7-3 and TRBJ2-3, with D possibly being TRBD2 (5 bases). Trimming left V 1 base short and J 4 bases short, with 9 bases between. Germline V gene data show CDR1 as SGHTA and CDR2 as FQGTGA. The CDR3 sequence is 14 residues long. The CDR3 DNA is TGTGCCAGCAGCTTAATGGCGGGTCCAGATACGCAGTATTTT. It encodes CASSLMAGPDTQYF.

The count of this clone is one. This rearrangement joins TRBV2 to TRBJ1-6; 9 bases align to TRBD1. The CDR3 loop spans 15 amino acids. The germline V gene has CDR1 SNHLY and CDR2 FYNNEI. J lost 8 bases, V lost 6 bases, and 8 bases had no gene match. This chain's CDR3 is CASRGNRDRDSPLHF. CDR3 nucleotides: TGTGCCAGCAGGGGAAACCGGGACAGGGATTCACCCCTCCACTTT.

The V gene is TRBV4-2, the J gene TRBJ2-1; D gene unclear. CDR3 length: 12 amino acids. The germline V and J ends were trimmed by 2 bases and 12 bases, with 11 bases remaining between them. The germline V gene encodes CDR1 LGHNA and CDR2 YNFKEQ. CDR3 nucleotide sequence: TGTGCCAGCAGCCAACCTTCGCAGTGGCAGTTCTTC. Translating it yields CASSQPSQWQFF.

The chain links TRBV12-3 or TRBV12-4 to TRBJ2-5, with 7 positions matching TRBD2. The V segment lost 4 bases and the J segment 9 bases; nucleotides outside the gene matches: 5. CDR3 length equals 12 residues. The CDR3 nucleotides read TGTGCCAGCAGTTACCGGGGGGACGCCCAGTACTTC. Residues: CASSYRGDAQYF.

The chain joins TRBV6-5 to TRBJ2-7; the D gene is possibly TRBD1 (6 bases). The CDR3 spans 15 residues. V lost 7 bases and J lost 2, with 18 bases in between. Germline-derived CDR1 and CDR2 are MNHEY and SVGAGI. CDR3 bases: TGTGCCAGCACCAGGGGTTGGGGAGAGCCCTACGAGCAGTACTTC. Its protein is CASTRGWGEPYEQYF.

This CDR3 is CASSTAVSYNEQFF. Here the CDR3 DNA reads TGTGCCAGCAGCACAGCGGTGTCCTACAATGAGCAGTTCTTC. The chain links TRBV27 to TRBJ2-1; tentative D call: TRBD2 (5 bases). Per the germline V gene, CDR1 is MNHEY and CDR2 is SMNVEV (reference sequence). This CDR3 is 14 amino acids long. V was pared by 6 bases and J by 1 base, with 10 bases between.

The rearrangement joins TRBV5-8 to TRBJ1-2; 9 bases are shared with TRBD1. This CDR3 has 16 residues. J lost 1 base, V lost 1 base, and 5 bases had no gene match. Germline loops: CDR1 SGHTS, CDR2 YDEGEE. DNA of the CDR3: TGTGCCAGCAGCTTGCATAGGGACAGGGTTAACTATGGCTACACCTTC. Residues: CASSLHRDRVNYGYTF.

This chain uses TRBV27 with TRBJ1-5; no definite D call. The CDR3 is 15 amino acids. Trimming stripped 3 bases from V and 0 bases from J, with 9 bases between. CDR1 MNHEY and CDR2 SMNVEV come from the germline V gene (reference sequence). DNA of the CDR3: TGTGCCAGCAGTTTGACATCTTATAGCAATCAGCCCCAGCATTTT. It is translated as CASSLTSYSNQPQHF.

The rearrangement uses TRBV5-1 and TRBJ2-5, with TRBD1 matching 10 bases. This CDR3 region has 16 residues. The trim removed 0 bases at V and 4 bases at J, leaving 6 bases unmatched. Germline loops: CDR1 SGHRS, CDR2 YFSETQ. The CDR3 protein is CASSLAGTGVGETQYF. Here the CDR3 DNA reads TGCGCCAGCAGCTTGGCCGGGACAGGGGTTGGAGAGACCCAGTACTTC.

The V gene is TRBV7-3, the J gene TRBJ2-2, with unresolved D. The CDR3 is 16 amino acids. V shed 5 bases and J shed 0 bases, with 13 bases lying between them. From germline, CDR1 is SGHTA and CDR2 FQGTGA. CDR3 DNA sequence: TGTGCCAGCAGCGAATTGGAGCCCGCGAACACCGGGGAGCTGTTTTTT. It specifies CASSELEPANTGELFF.